Each of the 31 T cell receptor beta chains below was sequenced from the same sample in a study of blood T cell repertoires in COVID-19 (dated by TCRdb to the early 2020s). Library preparation employed the immunoSEQ multiplex PCR assay. TCRdb carries this immuneACCESS record with in-frame sequences only. Its versions omit some clonotypes, under half of them owing to an unresolved V gene in the studies checked, with the rest unexplained. This sample holds roughly 100,000 clones; 86% were observed only once. Around 20% of the sample comes from the top ten. The sample was peripheral blood. The receptors come from a woman of 80 years or more with acute or convalescent COVID-19.

This clone was observed a single time. The sample has other DNA sequences that encode this CDR3 too. This chain joins TRBV13 and TRBJ1-1; 8 nucleotides agree with TRBD1. The germline gives CDR1 PRHDT, CDR2 FYEKMQ (reference sequence). The trim removed 4 bases at V and 5 bases at J, leaving 3 bases unmatched. The CDR3 covers 13 residues. The CDR3, as DNA: TGTGCCAGCAGCTCATACAGGGGGACTGAAGCTTTCTTT. This encodes CASSSYRGTEAFF.

V gene TRBV18 combines with J gene TRBJ2-1; D remains unclear. Germline assignment: CDR1 KGHSH and CDR2 LQKENI. Trimming took 2 bases from V and 6 from J, leaving 8 bases between them. The CDR3 totals 13 residues. For the CDR3, the DNA is TGTGCCAGCTCACCAATTTTGAGCAATGAGCAGTTCTTC. Its protein product is CASSPILSNEQFF.

The chain has TRBV5-4 and TRBJ1-2; 11 positions agree with TRBD1. CDR1 is SGHNT and CDR2 is YYREEE in the germline V gene (reference sequence). The CDR3 covers 15 residues. J gave up 5 bases and V 0 bases, and 3 bases lay outside the gene matches. In DNA form, the CDR3 reads TGTGCCAGCAGCTTGGGTGGACAGGGGGCGTATGGCTACACCTTC. Its protein product is CASSLGGQGAYGYTF.

V usage is TRBV6-4 and J usage is TRBJ2-1, with a tentative D call TRBD1 (5 bases). Trimming removed 6 bases at V and 10 bases at J, with 16 bases between. The CDR3 is made up of 13 amino acids. CDR1 is MRHNA and CDR2 is SNTAGT in the germline V gene. The CDR3 DNA reads TGTGCCAGCAGCGCTATTCCAGGGTTAGAGCAGTTCTTC. It yields the protein CASSAIPGLEQFF.

The V call is TRBV19, the J call TRBJ2-2; the D gene is possibly TRBD2 (5 bases). V lost 8 bases, J lost 0 bases, and 10 bases lay in between. CDR1 LNHDA and CDR2 SQIVND come from the germline V gene (reference sequence). The CDR3 consists of 14 residues. The CDR3 sequence is CASEVGANTGELFF. CDR3 nucleotide sequence: TGTGCCAGTGAAGTCGGGGCGAACACCGGGGAGCTGTTTTTT.

In its sample, this clone was seen once. The genes are TRBV4-1 and TRBJ1-5; 8 nucleotides match TRBD1. V gave up 3 bases and J gave up 6 bases; unmatched junction bases: 7. This CDR3 is 15 amino acids long. The germline V gene has CDR1 MGHRA and CDR2 YSYEKL. The CDR3 DNA is TGCGCCAGCAGCCACCGAGACAGGGGATCTCAGCCCCAGCATTTT. Its protein product is CASSHRDRGSQPQHF.

The chain is built from TRBV7-8 and TRBJ1-6, with 9 bases identical to TRBD1. Germline CDR1 and CDR2: SGHVS and FQNEAQ. The trim removed 0 bases at V and 7 bases at J, leaving 10 bases unmatched. The CDR3 covers 18 residues. CDR3: CASSLALFRQGENSPLHF. CDR3 bases: TGTGCCAGCAGCTTAGCGCTTTTCCGACAGGGGGAAAATTCACCCCTCCACTTT.

The chain couples TRBV30 to TRBJ2-5; D is unresolved. V was trimmed by 3 bases and J by 5 bases, leaving 4 bases between them. Germline V gene data show CDR1 as GTSNPN and CDR2 as SVGIG (reference sequence). The CDR3 runs to 10 residues. CDR3 residues: CAWSRETQYF. For the CDR3, the DNA is TGTGCCTGGAGCCGTGAGACCCAGTACTTC.

This chain joins TRBV28 and TRBJ1-2, with 9 bases matching TRBD1. This CDR3 has 13 residues. J was trimmed by 8 bases and V by 6 bases; bases with no gene match: 7. Germline CDR1 is MDHEN and CDR2 is SYDVKM. CDR3 amino acids: CASSRGTGKGYTF. The CDR3 region has the DNA TGTGCCAGCAGCCGCGGGACAGGGAAGGGCTACACCTTC.

The V gene is TRBV3-1 (or the pseudogene TRBV3-2), the J gene TRBJ1-2; 7 bases match TRBD1. J was trimmed by 8 bases and V by 3 bases; bases with no gene match: 15. Per the germline V gene, CDR1 is LGHDT and CDR2 is YNNKEL (reference sequence). The CDR3 spans 16 residues. The chain's CDR3 is CASSHRTGAAADGYTF. The CDR3 DNA sequence: TGTGCCAGCAGCCATCGAACAGGGGCAGCTGCCGACGGCTACACCTTC.

This clone has a handful of counts. This sequence joins TRBV21-1 and TRBJ2-7; TRBD2 was called by the table and not checked on the DNA. TRBV21-1 is termed a pseudogene. The CDR3 runs 15 residues. The CDR3 DNA follows: TGTGCCAGCAGCAAAGCGGAGTCGAATTCCTACGAGCAGTACTTC. It codes for CASSKAESNSYEQYF.

The rearrangement joins TRBV19 to TRBJ1-5, with 9 bases aligning to TRBD1. CDR1 and CDR2 (germline): LNHDA, SQIVND (reference sequence). J gave up 2 bases and V 4 bases, and 3 bases lay outside the gene matches. This CDR3 has 15 amino acids. In DNA form, the CDR3 reads TGTGCCAGTAGTAGGGACAGGGCAGGCAATCAGCCCCAGCATTTT. Encoded protein: CASSRDRAGNQPQHF.

The V gene is TRBV3-1 (or the pseudogene TRBV3-2), the J gene TRBJ2-1; 9 bases map to TRBD2. Trimming removed 2 bases from V and 2 bases from J; junction bases left unmatched: 4. The CDR3 sequence is 16 residues long. Germline V lookup: CDR1 LGHDT, CDR2 YNNKEL (reference sequence). The CDR3 DNA sequence: TGTGCCAGCAGCCAACGTAGCGGGGGAACCTACAATGAGCAGTTCTTC. This codes for CASSQRSGGTYNEQFF.

J is TRBJ2-2 and V is TRBV21-1; the table names TRBD2, a call not compared with the DNA. TRBV21-1 is recorded as a pseudogene. This CDR3 contains 17 residues. The CDR3 sequence: CASSKRRGVRNTGELFF. Written as DNA, the CDR3 is TGTGCCAGCAGCAAAAGGCGGGGGGTTAGGAACACCGGGGAGCTGTTTTTT.

V usage is TRBV7-8 and J usage is TRBJ2-3; TRBD1 matches at 8 bases. There are 15 residues in the CDR3. The V segment lost 3 bases and the J segment 1 base; nucleotides outside the gene matches: 3. From germline, CDR1 is SGHVS and CDR2 FQNEAQ. CDR3 residues: CASSLPGQGTDTQYF. Written as DNA, the CDR3 is TGTGCCAGCAGCTTGCCGGGACAGGGCACAGATACGCAGTATTTT.

J is TRBJ2-3 and V is TRBV28; D is possibly TRBD2 (6 bases). CDR1 and CDR2 from the germline V gene are MDHEN and SYDVKM. The CDR3 is 14 residues long. V lost 8 bases and J 0 bases, leaving 12 bases between the germline ends. CDR3 sequence: CASAPRGSTDTQYF. In DNA form, the CDR3 reads TGTGCCAGCGCCCCCCGGGGGAGCACAGATACGCAGTATTTT. The full variable domain, with the rest looked up from reference TRBV28 and TRBJ2-3, is DVKVTQSSRYLVKRTGEKVFLECVQDMDHENMFWYRQDPGLGLRLIYFSYDVKMKEKGDIPEGYSVSREKKERFSLILESASTNQTSMYLCASAPRGSTDTQYFGPGTRLTVL.

With respect to this clone: It is unclear where the CDR3 begins or ends on the DNA, so no DNA is shown, and the CDR3 is as TCRdb lists it. The chain recombines TRBV29-1 with TRBJ2-4; the D call in the table, TRBD1, was not verified against the DNA. Including both end residues, the CDR3 is 14 amino acids long. Germline loops: CDR1 SQVTM, CDR2 ANQGSEA. The CDR3 loop reads CSVVGPGAKNIQYF.

The J gene is TRBJ2-2, the V gene TRBV19; D might be TRBD2 (6 bases). Germline V gene sequence: CDR1 LNHDA, CDR2 SQIVND (reference sequence). The CDR3 covers 18 residues. V shed 0 bases and J shed 5 bases, with 19 bases lying between them. The CDR3 reads CASSIDLWQGLRTGELFF. CDR3 in DNA: TGTGCCAGTAGTATAGATCTATGGCAGGGACTTAGGACCGGGGAGCTGTTTTTT.

The chain has TRBV7-2 and TRBJ1-5; TRBD1 might be the D (6 bases). The CDR3 is 13 amino acids. V lost 5 bases to trimming and J lost 4 bases, with 9 bases between them. In germline, CDR1 is SGHTA, CDR2 FQGNSA. The CDR3 nucleotides read TGTGCCAGCAGCCCAACAGGGAATCAGCCCCAGCATTTT. Translation gives CASSPTGNQPQHF.

This chain uses TRBV11-1 with TRBJ2-4; 9 positions agree with TRBD1. This CDR3 has 16 residues. In germline, CDR1 is SGHAT, CDR2 FQDESV (reference sequence). J lost 2 bases, V lost 4 bases, and 6 bases had no gene match. The CDR3 sequence is CASSSGQGLSKNIQYF. As DNA, the CDR3 is TGTGCCAGCAGCTCCGGACAGGGGTTGTCCAAAAACATTCAGTACTTC.

The chain uses TRBV7-9 and TRBJ1-6; D not certain. In germline, CDR1 is SEHNR, CDR2 FQNEAQ (reference sequence). The CDR3 is made up of 17 amino acids. The ends were cut back, 5 bases at V and 0 bases at J, with 14 bases in the middle. CDR3 sequence (DNA): TGTGCCAGCAGCGCTCAAAGACCGGGCTCCTATAATTCACCCCTCCACTTT. Translated: CASSAQRPGSYNSPLHF.

V is TRBV6-5 and J is TRBJ2-7; tentatively, D is TRBD1 (6 bases). Deletions cut 4 bases from V and 4 bases from J, with 11 bases between. The germline CDR1 and CDR2 sequences are MNHEY and SVGAGI. This CDR3 region has 13 residues. The CDR3 protein is CASSLGAPYEQYF. CDR3 nucleotide sequence: TGTGCCAGCAGTTTGGGGGCCCCGTACGAGCAGTACTTC.

This chain links TRBV2 with TRBJ1-3; 9 nucleotides agree with TRBD1. CDR1 is SNHLY, CDR2 FYNNEI, per germline. V was pared by 4 bases and J by 9 bases, with 7 bases of the junction left unmatched. This CDR3 comprises 14 residues. CDR3 protein: CASSGGQGQRTIYF. DNA for the CDR3: TGTGCCAGCAGTGGGGGACAGGGCCAGCGCACCATATATTTT.

The chain is built from TRBV10-3 and TRBJ1-1, with 7 bases fitting TRBD1. The germline CDR1 and CDR2 sequences are ENHRY and SYGVKD. V dropped 6 bases and J dropped 0; count of bases not matched to a gene: 4. This CDR3 contains 14 residues. For the CDR3, the DNA is TGTGCCATCAGGATGGGACAGTTGAACACTGAAGCTTTCTTT. Protein product: CAIRMGQLNTEAFF.

V gene TRBV7-9 combines with J gene TRBJ1-3, with 8 bases that match TRBD1. The CDR3 spans 15 residues. Germline V gives CDR1 SEHNR, CDR2 FQNEAQ (reference sequence). The J segment lost 4 bases and the V segment lost 5 bases, leaving 7 bases of the junction unmatched. CDR3 DNA sequence: TGTGCCAGCAGCCCCGGACAGGGAACAGGAAACACCATATATTTT. This encodes CASSPGQGTGNTIYF.

The V and J genes are TRBV18 and TRBJ2-3, with TRBD2 matching over 9 bases. The length of the CDR3 is 17 residues. V shed 5 bases, J shed 2 bases, and the junction held 11 bases outside the gene matches. Germline loops: CDR1 KGHSH, CDR2 LQKENI. CDR3 sequence: CASSASTLAGPTDTQYF. Written as DNA, the CDR3 is TGTGCCAGCTCAGCCTCGACTCTAGCGGGGCCCACAGATACGCAGTATTTT.

The chain recombines TRBV9 with TRBJ2-3, with 9 bases matching TRBD1. V dropped 2 bases and J dropped 8; count of bases not matched to a gene: 9. The CDR3 totals 15 residues. Per the germline V gene, CDR1 is SGDLS and CDR2 is YYNGEE. CDR3 in DNA: TGTGCCAGCAGCGTTGAGGGGACAGGGAGTTCTACGCAGTATTTT. It encodes CASSVEGTGSSTQYF.

The chain joins TRBV27 to TRBJ2-3, with a possible D match to TRBD1 (6 bases). Germline CDR1 reads MNHEY; CDR2 reads SMNVEV (reference sequence). Between the trimmed V and J ends, which lost 4 bases and 2 bases, there was a span of 13 bases. This CDR3 spans 15 amino acids. The CDR3 loop reads CASSSGAGVTDTQYF. The CDR3 bases are TGTGCCAGCAGTTCAGGGGCCGGGGTCACAGATACGCAGTATTTT.

This clone was seen a few times. The V call is TRBV7-8, the J call TRBJ1-1; D is perhaps TRBD1 (6 bases). V was shortened by 0 bases and J by 11 bases, with 13 bases between the two germline ends. The CDR3 loop spans 13 amino acids. The germline gives CDR1 SGHVS, CDR2 FQNEAQ. Here the CDR3 reads CASSLAGQLPAFF. The CDR3 nucleotides are TGTGCCAGCAGCTTAGCCGGACAGCTCCCGGCTTTCTTT.

CDR3 coding DNA: TGCAGCGTTGAAAGGGGAAAGACCCAGTACTTC. Its protein is CSVERGKTQYF. V usage is TRBV29-1 and J usage is TRBJ2-5, with D maybe TRBD1 (5 bases). Germline CDR1 SQVTM, CDR2 ANQGSEA. Trimming took off 2 bases at V and 6 bases at J, with 7 bases between the two ends. The CDR3 runs 11 residues.

In its sample, this clone was seen once. The chain links TRBV9 to TRBJ1-5; no firm D call. V was trimmed by 0 bases and J by 2 bases, leaving 6 bases between them. CDR3 length: 14 amino acids. In germline, CDR1 is SGDLS, CDR2 YYNGEE. CDR3 region: CASSVDQGNQPQHF. The CDR3 DNA reads TGTGCCAGCAGCGTAGACCAGGGCAATCAGCCCCAGCATTTT.